This is a list of T cell receptor beta chains from one sample in a study of T cells after yellow fever vaccination. TCRdb recomputed calls from the 5' RACE reads with MiXCR, one row per CDR3 protein. The sample lists fewer than 150,000 distinct CDR3 sequences; roughly 7.9% were seen once. The sequencing used CD4+ T cells sorted from PBMCs, collected about 49 days after the first yellow fever vaccination. The receptors were sampled from a man aged 18-30 years who received the YFV17D yellow fever vaccine. Each CDR3 is given with its conserved first and last residue. The D gene is left open where the match is weak. Size values are once, few and many counts, or a class for expanded clones, and some rows have none.

J gene: TRBJ1-2; clone size: many; D gene: NA; V gene: TRBV4-3; CDR3 protein: CASSQGPGLNYGYTF; CDR3 DNA: TGCGCCAGCAGCCAAGGTCCGGGATTGAACTATGGCTACACCTTC
J gene: TRBJ1-6; clone size: NA; D gene: TRBD1; V gene: TRBV18; CDR3 protein: CASSPGQDSPLHF; CDR3 DNA: TGTGCCAGCTCACCGGGACAGGATTCACCCCTCCACTTT
J gene: TRBJ1-5; clone size: many; D gene: NA; V gene: TRBV5-1; CDR3 protein: CASSVGGVDQPQHF; CDR3 DNA: TGCGCCAGCAGCGTCGGGGGGGTGGATCAGCCCCAGCATTTT
J gene: TRBJ2-1; clone size: many; D gene: TRBD1; V gene: TRBV6-2/TRBV6-3; CDR3 protein: CASSQKGAPLYEQFF; CDR3 DNA: TGTGCCAGCAGCCAAAAGGGGGCCCCCTTGTATGAGCAGTTCTTC
J gene: TRBJ1-2; clone size: many; D gene: NA; V gene: TRBV27; CDR3 protein: CASSLSMTDGYTF; CDR3 DNA: TGTGCCAGCAGTTTATCAATGACGGATGGCTACACCTTC
J gene: TRBJ2-3; clone size: many; D gene: TRBD2; V gene: TRBV7-9; CDR3 protein: CASGGTDTQYF; CDR3 DNA: TGTGCCTCCGGGGGGACGGATACGCAGTATTTT
J gene: TRBJ1-2; clone size: many; D gene: TRBD1; V gene: TRBV12-3/TRBV12-4; CDR3 protein: CASTPTGSYGYTF; CDR3 DNA: TGTGCCAGCACCCCGACAGGGAGCTATGGCTACACCTTC
J gene: TRBJ2-5; clone size: many; D gene: NA; V gene: TRBV6-5; CDR3 protein: CASSYNGDLFQYF; CDR3 DNA: TGTGCCAGCAGTTACAATGGGGATCTTTTTCAGTACTTC
J gene: TRBJ2-1; clone size: many; D gene: NA; V gene: TRBV12-3/TRBV12-4; CDR3 protein: CASSTVGVPYNEQFF; CDR3 DNA: TGTGCCAGCAGTACGGTGGGGGTCCCCTACAATGAGCAGTTCTTC
J gene: TRBJ1-4; clone size: many; D gene: NA; V gene: TRBV5-4; CDR3 protein: CASSLQGAEEKLFF; CDR3 DNA: TGTGCCAGCAGCTTACAGGGCGCGGAGGAAAAACTGTTTTTT
J gene: TRBJ2-7; clone size: many; D gene: TRBD1; V gene: TRBV6-5; CDR3 protein: CASSNRTGRLLPYEQYF; CDR3 DNA: TGTGCCAGCAGTAACAGGACAGGGCGGTTACTCCCCTACGAGCAGTACTTC
J gene: TRBJ2-5; clone size: many; D gene: NA; V gene: TRBV18; CDR3 protein: CASSPLSGQETQYF; CDR3 DNA: TGTGCCAGCTCACCCCTCTCCGGCCAAGAGACCCAGTACTTC